This TCR beta chain derives from a study of T cells in localized non-small cell lung cancer. Study observations and caveats: In uninvolved adjacent lung, T cell clonality reached its highest value, exceeding tumor.

Sequencing used immunoSEQ multiplex PCR; TCRdb keeps in-frame clones, though not all of them. The sample has 30,000 to 45,000 clones; over 75% are singletons. On this clone: Its antigen is unidentified.

Germline trimming cut 5 bases from V and 0 bases from J; bases unmatched to any gene: 7. CDR3 size: 17 residues. Per the germline V gene, CDR1 is SEHNR and CDR2 is FQNEAQ (reference sequence). This TCR was recovered from a woman between 35 and 70 years old with stage I lung adenocarcinoma. The sequencing here drew on peripheral blood, taken before any cancer treatment. The V gene is TRBV7-9, the J gene TRBJ2-3, with 11 bases lining up with TRBD2. The CDR3 protein is CASSLGTSGSSTDTQYF. CDR3 DNA: TGTGCCAGCAGCCTCGGGACTAGCGGATCTAGCACAGATACGCAGTATTTT.